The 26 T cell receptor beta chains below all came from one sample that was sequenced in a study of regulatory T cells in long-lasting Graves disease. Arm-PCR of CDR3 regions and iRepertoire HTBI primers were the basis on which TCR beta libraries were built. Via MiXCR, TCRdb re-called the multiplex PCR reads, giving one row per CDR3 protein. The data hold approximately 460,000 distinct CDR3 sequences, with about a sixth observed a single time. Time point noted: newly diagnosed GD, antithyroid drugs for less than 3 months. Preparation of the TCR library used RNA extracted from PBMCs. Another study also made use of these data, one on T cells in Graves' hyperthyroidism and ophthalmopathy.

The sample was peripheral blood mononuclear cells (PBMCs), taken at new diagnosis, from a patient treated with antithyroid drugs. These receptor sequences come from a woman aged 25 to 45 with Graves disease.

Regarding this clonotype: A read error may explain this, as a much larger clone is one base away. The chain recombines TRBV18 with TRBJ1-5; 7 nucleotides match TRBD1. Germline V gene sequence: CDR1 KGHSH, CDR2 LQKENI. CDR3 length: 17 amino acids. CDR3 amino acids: CASSPKGRDSFNQPPHF. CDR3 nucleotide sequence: TGTGCCAGCTCACCAAAGGGTAGGGACAGCTTCAATCAGCCCCCGCATTTT.

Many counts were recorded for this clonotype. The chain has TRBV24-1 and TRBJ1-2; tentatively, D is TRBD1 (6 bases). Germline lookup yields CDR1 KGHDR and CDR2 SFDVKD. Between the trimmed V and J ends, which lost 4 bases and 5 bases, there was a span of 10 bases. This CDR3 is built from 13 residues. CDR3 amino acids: CATSDPDSYGYTF. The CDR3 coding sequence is TGTGCCACCAGTGACCCGGACAGTTATGGCTACACCTTC.

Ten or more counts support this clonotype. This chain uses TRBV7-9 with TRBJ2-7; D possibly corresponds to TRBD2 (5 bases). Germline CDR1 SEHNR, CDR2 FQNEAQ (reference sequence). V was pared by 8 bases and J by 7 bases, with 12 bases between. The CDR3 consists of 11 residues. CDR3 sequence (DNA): TGTGCCAGCGTAGGGAGTTTAGAGCAGTACTTC. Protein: CASVGSLEQYF.

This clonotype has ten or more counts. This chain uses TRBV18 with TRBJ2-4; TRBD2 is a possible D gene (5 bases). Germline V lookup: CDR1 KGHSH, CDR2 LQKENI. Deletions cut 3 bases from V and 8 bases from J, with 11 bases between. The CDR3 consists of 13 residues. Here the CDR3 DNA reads TGTGCCAGCTCACCGCCTATGCGGGACATTCAGTACTTC. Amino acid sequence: CASSPPMRDIQYF.

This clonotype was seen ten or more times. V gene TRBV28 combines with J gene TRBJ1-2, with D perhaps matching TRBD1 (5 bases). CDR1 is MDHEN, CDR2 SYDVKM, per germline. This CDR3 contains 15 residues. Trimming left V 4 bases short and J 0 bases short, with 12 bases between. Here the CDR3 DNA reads TGTGCCAGCAGTTCAACAGGACGAGCTAACTATGGCTACACCTTC. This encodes CASSSTGRANYGYTF.

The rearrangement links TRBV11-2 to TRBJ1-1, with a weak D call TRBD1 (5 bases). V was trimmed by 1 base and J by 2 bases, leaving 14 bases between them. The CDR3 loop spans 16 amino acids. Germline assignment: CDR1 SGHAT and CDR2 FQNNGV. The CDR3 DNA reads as TGTGCCAGCAGCTTAGCTAGGGGCAGAATCAACACTGAAGCTTTCTTT. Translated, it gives CASSLARGRINTEAFF.

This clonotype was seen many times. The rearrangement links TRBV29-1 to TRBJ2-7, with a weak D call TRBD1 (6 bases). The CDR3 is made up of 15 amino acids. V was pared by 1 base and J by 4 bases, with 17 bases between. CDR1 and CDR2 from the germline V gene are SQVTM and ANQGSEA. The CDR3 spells CSVEGRSGQRYEQYF. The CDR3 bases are TGCAGCGTTGAAGGACGAAGTGGACAGCGATACGAGCAGTACTTC.

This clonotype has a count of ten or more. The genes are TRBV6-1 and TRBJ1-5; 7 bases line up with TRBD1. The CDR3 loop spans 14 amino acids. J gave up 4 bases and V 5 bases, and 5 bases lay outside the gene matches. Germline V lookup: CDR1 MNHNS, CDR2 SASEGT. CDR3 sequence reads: CASSQTGENQPQHF. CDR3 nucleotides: TGTGCCAGCAGTCAAACAGGGGAGAATCAGCCCCAGCATTTT.

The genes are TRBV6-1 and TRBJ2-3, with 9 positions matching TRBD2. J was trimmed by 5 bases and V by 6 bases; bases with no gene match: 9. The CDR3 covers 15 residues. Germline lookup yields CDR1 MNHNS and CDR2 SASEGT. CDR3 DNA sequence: TGTGCCAGCAGAGTGGCGGGAGGGCCCGGAGATACGCAGTATTTT. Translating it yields CASRVAGGPGDTQYF.

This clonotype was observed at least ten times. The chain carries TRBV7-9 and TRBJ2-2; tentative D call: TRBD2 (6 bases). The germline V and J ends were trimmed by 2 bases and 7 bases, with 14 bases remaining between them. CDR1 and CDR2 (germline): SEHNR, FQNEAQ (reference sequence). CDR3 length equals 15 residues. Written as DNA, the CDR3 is TGTGCCAGCAGCTTAACGTGGGAGGCGGTCGGGGAGCTGTTTTTT. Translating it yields CASSLTWEAVGELFF.

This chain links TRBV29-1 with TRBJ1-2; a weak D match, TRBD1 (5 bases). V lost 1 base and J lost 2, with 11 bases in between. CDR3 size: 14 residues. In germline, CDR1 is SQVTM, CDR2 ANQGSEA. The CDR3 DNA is TGCAGCGTTGAAGTATTTGAGGGGAACTATGGCTACACCTTC. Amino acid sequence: CSVEVFEGNYGYTF. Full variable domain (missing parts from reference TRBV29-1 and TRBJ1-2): SAVISQKPSRDICQRGTSLTIQCQVDSQVTMMFWYRQQPGQSLTLIATANQGSEATYESGFVIDKFPISRPNLTFSTLTVSNMSPEDSSIYLCSVEVFEGNYGYTFGSGTRLTVV.

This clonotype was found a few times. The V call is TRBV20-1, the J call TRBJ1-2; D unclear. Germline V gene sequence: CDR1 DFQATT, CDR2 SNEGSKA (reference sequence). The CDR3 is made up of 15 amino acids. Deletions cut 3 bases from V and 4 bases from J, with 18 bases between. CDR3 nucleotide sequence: TGCAGTGCTAGCCCTCGACCGTCTCCTTTCTATGGCTACACCTTC. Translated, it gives CSASPRPSPFYGYTF.

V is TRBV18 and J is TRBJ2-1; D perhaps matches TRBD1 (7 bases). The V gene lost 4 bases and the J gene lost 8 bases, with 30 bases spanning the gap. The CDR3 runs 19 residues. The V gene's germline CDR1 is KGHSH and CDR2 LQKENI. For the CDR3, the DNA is TGTGCCAGCTCACACCCGAGCCTCTCAGGGGGGCCTTGGTTCGATGAGCAGTTCTTC. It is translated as CASSHPSLSGGPWFDEQFF.

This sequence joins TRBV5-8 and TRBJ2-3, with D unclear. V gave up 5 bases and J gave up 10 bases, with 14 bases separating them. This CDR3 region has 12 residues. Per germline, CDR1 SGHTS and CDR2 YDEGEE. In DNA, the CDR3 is TGTGCCAGCAGAGTTTTAACGGATGCGCAGTATTTT. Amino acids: CASRVLTDAQYF. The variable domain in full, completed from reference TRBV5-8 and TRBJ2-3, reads EAGVTQSPTHLIKTRGQQATLRCSPISGHTSVYWYQQALGLGLQFLLWYDEGEERNRGNFPPRFSGRQFPNYSSELNVNALELEDSALYLCASRVLTDAQYFGPGTRLTVL.

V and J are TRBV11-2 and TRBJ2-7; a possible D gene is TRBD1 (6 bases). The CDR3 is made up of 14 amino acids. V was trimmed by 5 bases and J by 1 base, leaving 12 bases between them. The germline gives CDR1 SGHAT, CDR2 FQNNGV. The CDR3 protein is CASSRRQASYEQYF. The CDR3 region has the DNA TGTGCCAGCAGCCGGAGACAGGCGTCCTACGAGCAGTACTTC.

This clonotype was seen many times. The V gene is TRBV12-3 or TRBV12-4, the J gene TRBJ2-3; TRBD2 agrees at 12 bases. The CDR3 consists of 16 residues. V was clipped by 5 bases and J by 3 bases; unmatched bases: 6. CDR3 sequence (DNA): TGTGCCAGCAGTCCACCCGGGACTAGCGGGACAGATACGCAGTATTTT. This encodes CASSPPGTSGTDTQYF.

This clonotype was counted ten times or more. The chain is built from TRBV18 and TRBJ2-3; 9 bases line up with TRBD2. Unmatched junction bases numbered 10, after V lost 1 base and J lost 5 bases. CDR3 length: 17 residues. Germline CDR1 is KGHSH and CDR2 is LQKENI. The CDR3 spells CASSPLDLSGRIDTQYF. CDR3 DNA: TGTGCCAGCTCACCACTGGACCTTAGCGGGAGAATAGATACGCAGTATTTT.

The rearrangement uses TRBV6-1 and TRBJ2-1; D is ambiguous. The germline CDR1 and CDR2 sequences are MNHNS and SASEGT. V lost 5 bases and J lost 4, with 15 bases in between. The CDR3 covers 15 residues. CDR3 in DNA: TGTGCCAGCAGTCGATCGACCGGGCTATACAATGAGCAGTTCTTC. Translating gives CASSRSTGLYNEQFF.

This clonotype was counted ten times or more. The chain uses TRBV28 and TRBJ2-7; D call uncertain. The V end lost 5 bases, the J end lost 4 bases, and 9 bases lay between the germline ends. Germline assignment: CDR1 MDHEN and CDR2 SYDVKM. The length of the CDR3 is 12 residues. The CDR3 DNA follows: TGTGCCAGCAGTGTGTTGGGGTACGAGCAGTACTTC. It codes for CASSVLGYEQYF.

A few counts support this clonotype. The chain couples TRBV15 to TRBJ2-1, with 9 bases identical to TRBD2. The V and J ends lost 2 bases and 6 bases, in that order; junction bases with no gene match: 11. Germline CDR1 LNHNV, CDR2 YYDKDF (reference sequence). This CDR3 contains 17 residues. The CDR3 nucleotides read TGTGCCACCAGCAGATACCGGGGCGGGAGGGCCGCCAATGAGCAGTTCTTC. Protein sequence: CATSRYRGGRAANEQFF. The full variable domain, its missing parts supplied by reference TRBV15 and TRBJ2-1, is DAMVIQNPRYQVTQFGKPVTLSCSQTLNHNVMYWYQQKSSQAPKLLFHYYDKDFNNEADTPDNFQSRRPNTSFCFLDIRSPGLGDTAMYLCATSRYRGGRAANEQFFGPGTRLTVL.

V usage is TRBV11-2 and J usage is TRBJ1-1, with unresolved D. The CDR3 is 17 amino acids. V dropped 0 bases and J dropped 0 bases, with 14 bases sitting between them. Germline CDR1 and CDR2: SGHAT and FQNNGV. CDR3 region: CASSLEADQNLNTEAFF. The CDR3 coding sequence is TGTGCCAGCAGCTTAGAGGCCGATCAGAACCTGAACACTGAAGCTTTCTTT.

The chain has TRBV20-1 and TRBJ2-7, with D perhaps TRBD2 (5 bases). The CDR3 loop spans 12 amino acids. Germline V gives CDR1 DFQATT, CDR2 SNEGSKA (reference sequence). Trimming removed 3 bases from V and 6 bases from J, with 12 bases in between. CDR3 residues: CSARQGGGEQYF. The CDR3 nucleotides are TGCAGTGCTAGGCAAGGTGGAGGCGAGCAGTACTTC.

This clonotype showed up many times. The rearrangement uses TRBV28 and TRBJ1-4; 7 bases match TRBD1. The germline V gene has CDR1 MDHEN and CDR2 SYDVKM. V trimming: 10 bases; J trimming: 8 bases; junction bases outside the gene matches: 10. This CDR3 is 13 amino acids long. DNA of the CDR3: TGTGCCACTGAAGACAGGGTCACAGAAAAACTGTTTTTT. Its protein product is CATEDRVTEKLFF.

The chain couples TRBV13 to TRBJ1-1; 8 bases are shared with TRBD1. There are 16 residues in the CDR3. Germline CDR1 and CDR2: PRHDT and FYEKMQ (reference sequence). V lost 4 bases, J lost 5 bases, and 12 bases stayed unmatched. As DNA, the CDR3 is TGTGCCAGCAGCTCCATGACCTACAGGGGGTTAACTGAAGCTTTCTTT. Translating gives CASSSMTYRGLTEAFF.

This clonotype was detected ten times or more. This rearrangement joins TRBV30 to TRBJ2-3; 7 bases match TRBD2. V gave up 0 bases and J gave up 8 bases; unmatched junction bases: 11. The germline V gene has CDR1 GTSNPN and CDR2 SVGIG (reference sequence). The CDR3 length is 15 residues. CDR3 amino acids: CAWSVAGPHPRTQYF. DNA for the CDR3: TGTGCCTGGAGTGTAGCGGGGCCCCACCCCCGTACGCAGTATTTT.

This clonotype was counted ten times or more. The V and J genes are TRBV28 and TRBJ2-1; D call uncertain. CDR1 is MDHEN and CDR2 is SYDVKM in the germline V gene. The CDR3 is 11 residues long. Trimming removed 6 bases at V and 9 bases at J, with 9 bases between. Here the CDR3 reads CASSLLGEQFF. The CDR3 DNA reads TGTGCCAGCAGCTTACTCGGTGAGCAGTTCTTC. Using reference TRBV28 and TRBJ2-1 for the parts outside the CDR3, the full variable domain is DVKVTQSSRYLVKRTGEKVFLECVQDMDHENMFWYRQDPGLGLRLIYFSYDVKMKEKGDIPEGYSVSREKKERFSLILESASTNQTSMYLCASSLLGEQFFGPGTRLTVL.